The T cell receptor beta chain under discussion was sequenced for a study of cytomegalovirus exposure and HLA in healthy donors. Researchers ran the PCR with 60 Vbeta and 13 Jbeta primers. The table came from immunoSEQ multiplex PCR; TCRdb's copy has only in-frame clones and leaves some out. The data contain over 100,000 clones, roughly 68% of them singletons. Study-level results: Previously analyzed data showed that most TCR beta V segments were productive at a frequency of about 87% or about 30%.

The CDR3 covers 15 residues. V lost 6 bases and J lost 8; bases outside the gene matches: 10. Germline V gene lookup returns CDR1 ENHRY and CDR2 SYGVKD. About this clone itself: Its matching antigen is unknown.

The sample was PBMCs. The origin of this receptor is a woman aged 25-40 years in good health and CMV-seronegative. The J gene is TRBJ1-4, the V gene TRBV10-3, with 9 bases aligning to TRBD1. In DNA, the CDR3 is TGTGCCATCAGGGACCCCGGGACAGGGTTCGAAAAACTGTTTTTT. Translation: CAIRDPGTGFEKLFF.